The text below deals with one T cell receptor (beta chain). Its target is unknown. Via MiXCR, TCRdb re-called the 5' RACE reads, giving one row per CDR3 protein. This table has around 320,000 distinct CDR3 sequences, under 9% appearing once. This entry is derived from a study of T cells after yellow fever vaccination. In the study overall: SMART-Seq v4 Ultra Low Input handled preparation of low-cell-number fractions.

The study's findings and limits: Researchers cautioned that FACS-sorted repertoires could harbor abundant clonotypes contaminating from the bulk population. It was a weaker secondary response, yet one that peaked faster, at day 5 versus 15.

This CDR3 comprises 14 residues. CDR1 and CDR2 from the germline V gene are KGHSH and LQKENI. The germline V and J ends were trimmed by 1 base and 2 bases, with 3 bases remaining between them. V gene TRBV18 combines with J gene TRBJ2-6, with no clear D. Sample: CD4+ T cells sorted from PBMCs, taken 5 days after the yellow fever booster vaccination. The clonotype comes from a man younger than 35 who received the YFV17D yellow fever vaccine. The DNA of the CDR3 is TGTGCCAGCTCACCACTCACTGGGGCCAACGTCCTGACTTTC. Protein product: CASSPLTGANVLTF.